This TCR beta chain is from a study of T cells in Graves' hyperthyroidism and ophthalmopathy (dated by TCRdb to the late 2010s). Describing the broader study: Peripheral blood was collected at initial diagnosis, before any treatment. After blood sampling, hyperthyroidism patients were treated with methimazole at a starting dose of 30 mg daily, and ophthalmopathy patients were treated with high-dose intravenous methylprednisolone. The 100 discovery patients were randomly split 7:3 into training and test sets. To identify distinguishing TCR V-J signatures, a discovery cohort of some 99 patients was used, comprising 43 with Graves' ophthalmopathy and 57 with stable Graves' hyperthyroidism. In six Graves' hyperthyroidism patients, the study also compared T-cell repertoires from thyroid tissue with T-cell repertoires from blood. TCR Vbeta CDR3 sequencing of fewer than 150 peripheral blood samples (43 ophthalmopathy, around 80 hyperthyroidism and approximately 17 progressor patients) is reported in the paper. Prospective prediction of ophthalmopathy was tested in an independent validation cohort consisting of roughly 19 hyperthyroidism patients and 15 or so patients who later progressed to ophthalmopathy.

Overall study outcomes, separate from this receptor: During validation, the model predicted progression to ophthalmopathy a median of about 6.5 months ahead of onset, with 60% to 71% sensitivity and roughly 72% specificity. A model built on a 13 V-J signature distinguished ophthalmopathy from stable hyperthyroidism, reaching approximately 89% sensitivity and 81.08% specificity in cross-validation and 80%/75% in testing. Sample size was not statistically predetermined, and investigators were not blinded to group allocation. Most expanded thyroid clonotypes (frequency above 0.001) were also detected in blood, a finding suggesting that blood repertoires may reflect thyroid immune responses.

In its sample, this clonotype was seen many times. Its antigen is not yet known. No much larger clone is present one base from it, and per-base qualities are unavailable. In the germline V gene (reference sequence), CDR1 corresponds to DFQATT and CDR2 to SNEGSKA. V trim: 0 bases; J trim: 4 bases; unmatched bases: 8. Taken from cysteine to phenylalanine, the CDR3 has 16 residues. Only CDR3 DNA remains: 48 bases, in frame from the first base. The TCR beta CDR3 regions were amplified from RNA transcripts. The TCR CDR3 was subjected to a first round of RT-PCR using the HTBI primer set and the Qiagen OneStep RT-PCR kit. The libraries were constructed in a second round of multiplex PCR and then size-selected and purified. Libraries were sequenced paired-end with 100 bp reads on an Illumina HiSeq2000. The source study handled its data this way. SOAPnuke was used to process the raw data, throwing out any read that contained adapters or uncalled bases, had a mean Phred below 15, or lacked an exact constant-primer or identifier match. COPE v1.2.5 was used to merge the high-quality paired reads, and each unique nucleotide sequence was defined as a clonotype. MiTCR v1.1 was used to align clonotypes to the IMGT TRBV, TRBD and TRBJ reference segments. Only V-J combinations with frequency above 0.0001, covering approximately 99% of repertoires, were analysed. The TCS score was defined as F50 (clonal expansion) divided by E x V (chaos), with BLOSUM62-based TCRdist calculated between CDR3 peptides within each V-J. Welch's t-statistics and random forest reduced roughly 530 V-J features to 13, which were used in a naive Bayes classifier (R e1071). TCRdb reanalyzed the raw reads on its own, using fastp at Q25 for trimming and MiXCR for clone calling, and kept in-frame beta chains. Every entry covers one CDR3 protein and lists the most common genes and DNA from its rows. The V and J calls follow TCRdb's processing rather than the paper's. Across this sample there are about 290,000 distinct CDR3 sequences, with roughly 13% seen only once. The top ten clonotypes cover almost 8% of the sample.

The hyperthyroidism patients were between 18 and 65 years old and newly diagnosed, with a disease duration of less than 2 months. Exclusion was applied to patients with uncontrolled infections, other autoimmune diseases, pregnancy or lactation. Clinical symptoms, serum thyroxine and TRAb, thyroid ultrasound, and orbital computed tomography formed the basis for the diagnoses. Blood from progressor patients was collected at the time of first diagnosis with hyperthyroidism, before any ophthalmopathy symptoms had appeared. Ficoll-Paque density gradient centrifugation was used to isolate PBMCs from about 9 ml of fresh peripheral blood. Progressor patients were first diagnosed with Graves' hyperthyroidism and then developed ophthalmopathy during follow-up. Total RNA was extracted with Trizol reagent, and quality was checked on an Agilent 2100 Bioanalyzer.

This TCR was sampled from a woman aged 25 to 39 with Graves' hyperthyroidism that later progressed to Graves' ophthalmopathy. The source material was blood. The chain joins TRBV20-1 to TRBJ2-5, with 10 junctional bases fitting TRBD2. The encoded CDR3 is CSARDNPLAGVETQYF. At the DNA level, the sequence is TGCAGTGCTAGAGATAACCCGCTAGCGGGAGTAGAGACCCAGTACTTC.